The 16 T cell receptor beta chains reported below all come from one sample, sequenced in a study of response to subunit inactivated influenza vaccine. Each CDR3 protein gets one entry after TCRdb re-called the RT-PCR reads with MiXCR. This sample carries more than 550,000 distinct CDR3 sequences, around 10% of them seen once, and the ten largest clones take about 11%. The same sample was also used in a study of T cells expressing NK-cell markers. From that report: UMIs accompanied the 5'RACE template switching by which TCR beta cDNA was made.

Source: PBMCs from blood, taken on the day of vaccination. These receptors came from a man aged 50 to 59 who received an inactivated influenza vaccine.

This clonotype was picked up a small number of times. The V and J genes are TRBV7-9 and TRBJ2-1; D is undetermined. Looked up from germline, CDR1 is SEHNR and CDR2 is FQNEAQ (reference sequence). The CDR3 is made up of 13 amino acids. Trimming cost V 8 bases and J 4 bases, with 12 bases left between them. In DNA form, the CDR3 reads TGTGCCAGCGGTGCAGGAAATTACAATGAGCAGTTCTTC. Its protein is CASGAGNYNEQFF. Full variable domain (outside the CDR3, taken from reference TRBV7-9 and TRBJ2-1): DTGVSQNPRHKITKRGQNVTFRCDPISEHNRLYWYRQTLGQGPEFLTYFQNEAQLEKSRLLSDRFSAERPKGSFSTLEIQRTEQGDSAMYLCASGAGNYNEQFFGPGTRLTVL.

This clonotype was counted a few times. The V and J genes are TRBV6-1 and TRBJ2-1; no firm D call. V shed 6 bases and J shed 2 bases, with 14 bases lying between them. The CDR3 consists of 15 residues. CDR1 and CDR2 (germline): MNHNS, SASEGT. The CDR3 spells CASRPFGIAYNEQFF. CDR3 DNA: TGTGCCAGCAGACCCTTTGGGATAGCCTACAATGAGCAGTTCTTC.

The chain links TRBV7-9 to TRBJ2-3; a weak D match, TRBD2 (6 bases). There are 16 residues in the CDR3. CDR1 and CDR2 from the germline V gene are SEHNR and FQNEAQ (reference sequence). Deletions cut 4 bases from V and 3 bases from J, with 17 bases between. CDR3 amino acids: CASSSSSVAGTDTQYF. CDR3 in DNA: TGTGCCAGCAGCTCTTCTAGCGTGGCAGGAACAGATACGCAGTATTTT.

The rearrangement links TRBV12-3 or TRBV12-4 to TRBJ2-5; D is uncertain. V lost 8 bases and J lost 1, with 11 bases in between. The CDR3 contains 13 residues. CDR3 sequence reads: CASEERSQETQYF. The CDR3, as DNA: TGTGCCAGCGAGGAGAGAAGCCAAGAGACCCAGTACTTC.

V and J are TRBV4-1 and TRBJ1-2, with 9 bases aligning to TRBD1. V dropped 3 bases and J dropped 3; count of bases not matched to a gene: 5. The CDR3 is 15 amino acids. Germline V gene data show CDR1 as MGHRA and CDR2 as YSYEKL. The CDR3 reads CASSQGQGQDYGYTF. CDR3 nucleotide sequence: TGCGCCAGCAGCCAGGGACAGGGTCAGGACTATGGCTACACCTTC.

As concerns this clonotype: One end of the junction fails to match germline, which may point to a read error. The chain combines TRBV11-2 with TRBJ2-7; 8 nucleotides agree with TRBD1. Germline CDR1 is SGHAT and CDR2 is FQNNGV. The CDR3 loop spans 15 amino acids. Here the CDR3 DNA reads TGTGCCTGCAGCTTTTTTGCAGGGGGCGTGTACGAGCAGTACTTC. Amino acids: CACSFFAGGVYEQYF. The full variable domain, completed using reference TRBV11-2 and TRBJ2-7, is EAGVAQSPRYKIIEKRQSVAFWCNPISGHATLYWYQQILGQGPKLLIQFQNNGVVDDSQLPKDRFSAERLKGVDSTLKIQPAKLEDSAVYLCACSFFAGGVYEQYFGPGTRLTVT.

V usage is TRBV18 and J usage is TRBJ1-5; D uncertain. The CDR3 is 14 residues long. Germline loops: CDR1 KGHSH, CDR2 LQKENI. The V and J ends lost 2 bases and 1 base respectively, with 6 bases between them. The chain's CDR3 is CASSPGFSNQPQHF. The CDR3 nucleotides read TGTGCCAGCTCACCAGGGTTCAGCAATCAGCCCCAGCATTTT.

The genes are TRBV4-1 and TRBJ2-7, with D unresolved. V was cut by 0 bases and J by 2 bases, with 5 bases left in between. This CDR3 comprises 13 residues. Per germline, CDR1 MGHRA and CDR2 YSYEKL. CDR3 region: CASSQDTAYEQYF. As DNA, the CDR3 is TGCGCCAGCAGCCAAGACACGGCCTACGAGCAGTACTTC.

This clonotype was seen more than once but under ten times. The V and J genes are TRBV9 and TRBJ1-6, with TRBD1 matching over 9 bases. V gave up 6 bases and J gave up 5 bases; unmatched junction bases: 6. Germline-derived CDR1 and CDR2 are SGDLS and YYNGEE. The CDR3 totals 15 residues. The CDR3 is CASKPGQGNNSPLHF. CDR3 nucleotides: TGTGCCAGCAAGCCGGGACAGGGAAATAATTCACCCCTCCACTTT.

This clonotype was seen repeatedly, ten times or more. The chain employs TRBV12-3 or TRBV12-4 and TRBJ2-3; D call uncertain. This CDR3 has 11 amino acids. V lost 3 bases to trimming and J lost 5 bases, with 3 bases between them. The CDR3 sequence is CASSFVDTQYF. In nucleotides, the CDR3 is TGTGCCAGCAGTTTTGTAGATACGCAGTATTTT.

This clonotype was counted at least ten times. This chain connects TRBV20-1 to TRBJ2-7; 7 positions agree with TRBD2. CDR3 length: 11 residues. The germline V gene has CDR1 DFQATT and CDR2 SNEGSKA (reference sequence). The ends lost 5 bases at V and 7 bases at J; junction bases unmatched: 5. In DNA form, the CDR3 reads TGCAGTGCTTCCGGGGGGTCGGAGCAGTACTTC. It yields the protein CSASGGSEQYF.

This chain joins TRBV19 and TRBJ1-1; D might be TRBD1 (6 bases). The CDR3 loop spans 15 amino acids. The V gene's germline CDR1 is LNHDA and CDR2 SQIVND (reference sequence). The ends were cut back, 5 bases at V and 0 bases at J, with 13 bases in the middle. CDR3 protein: CASSPSGTLNTEAFF. DNA of the CDR3: TGTGCCAGTAGTCCCTCCGGGACACTGAACACTGAAGCTTTCTTT.

In its sample, this clonotype was seen a few times. The V and J genes are TRBV5-1 and TRBJ2-7; TRBD1 is a possible D gene (7 bases). Germline V gene sequence: CDR1 SGHRS, CDR2 YFSETQ. The CDR3 sequence is 17 residues long. Trimming removed 3 bases from V and 0 bases from J, with 19 bases in between. CDR3 DNA: TGCGCCAGCAGCTGGGGGGCACAGGGGACGAGCTCCTACGAGCAGTACTTC. This sequence encodes CASSWGAQGTSSYEQYF.

The chain links TRBV7-2 to TRBJ1-3; D perhaps matches TRBD1 (5 bases). The V end lost 5 bases, the J end lost 3 bases, and 11 bases lay between the germline ends. This CDR3 region has 14 residues. Germline CDR1 and CDR2: SGHTA and FQGNSA. CDR3 in amino acids: CASSPGTHGNTIYF. In nucleotides, the CDR3 is TGTGCCAGCAGCCCCGGGACTCATGGAAACACCATATATTTT.

The chain is built from TRBV20-1 and TRBJ2-3, with D tentatively TRBD1 (6 bases). Trimming pared 8 bases from V and 4 bases from J, leaving 16 bases between. This CDR3 spans 13 amino acids. Germline V CDR1 and CDR2: DFQATT, SNEGSKA (reference sequence). The CDR3 protein is CSTVKGVSDTQYF. In DNA form, the CDR3 reads TGCAGTACTGTGAAGGGGGTCTCAGATACGCAGTATTTT.

This clonotype was observed a few times. The V gene is TRBV5-5, the J gene TRBJ2-1; TRBD1 matches 9 bases. CDR1 is SGHKS and CDR2 is YYEKEE in the germline V gene (reference sequence). CDR3 length: 15 residues. Germline trimming cut 4 bases from V and 7 bases from J; bases unmatched to any gene: 9. The DNA of the CDR3 is TGTGCCAGCAGCGTGGTACAGGGGGCGGTGAATGAGCAGTTCTTC. It yields the protein CASSVVQGAVNEQFF.